Following are 27 T cell receptor beta chains from one sample sequenced in a study of cytomegalovirus exposure and HLA in healthy donors. Vbeta (60) and Jbeta (13) primers were used in the PCR. Method: immunoSEQ multiplex PCR; TCRdb's copy keeps in-frame clones and lacks some. The profile shows roughly 150,000 clones, over 75% of them singletons. Sequencing was carried out using PBMCs. The receptors were gathered from a woman in her twenties or thirties in good health and CMV-seronegative.

The chain joins TRBV30 to TRBJ2-2; D uncertain. Germline lookup yields CDR1 GTSNPN and CDR2 SVGIG (reference sequence). With 2 bases removed from V and 2 bases from J, the gap between germline ends came to 12 bases. The CDR3 has 15 amino acids. This CDR3 reads CAWSNGQANTGELFF. CDR3 nucleotide sequence: TGTGCCTGGAGTAATGGGCAGGCCAACACCGGGGAGCTGTTTTTT.

This clone was found once. J is TRBJ1-3 and V is TRBV10-2; 7 positions agree with TRBD1. Trimming cost V 7 bases and J 4 bases; bases outside gene matches: 7. The length of the CDR3 is 14 residues. In germline, CDR1 is WSHSY, CDR2 SAAADI. The CDR3 here is CASTNRGSGNTIYF. The CDR3 nucleotides read TGCGCCAGCACCAACAGGGGTTCGGGAAACACCATATATTTT.

The rearrangement links TRBV15 to TRBJ2-7, with TRBD1 identical over 9 bases. The CDR3 sequence is 13 residues long. V lost 6 bases, J lost 2 bases, and 2 bases stayed unmatched. The germline V gene encodes CDR1 LNHNV and CDR2 YYDKDF (reference sequence). DNA of the CDR3: TGTGCCACCAGAAGGACAGGGGCCTACGAGCAGTACTTC. It specifies CATRRTGAYEQYF.

V gene TRBV25-1 combines with J gene TRBJ2-7; D is ambiguous. The CDR3 runs to 14 residues. The germline V gene encodes CDR1 MGHDK and CDR2 SYGVNS. V lost 2 bases to trimming and J lost 3 bases, with 11 bases between them. The CDR3 DNA is TGTGCCAGCAGTGAAGGTCTGGGCTACTACGAGCAGTACTTC. It yields the protein CASSEGLGYYEQYF.

With respect to this clone: A junction boundary mismatches the germline segment, possibly from a read error. The chain joins TRBV11-2 to TRBJ2-3, with D unresolved. The CDR3 spans 15 residues. The germline gives CDR1 SGHAT, CDR2 FQNNGV. For the CDR3, the DNA is TGTGCCAGCAGTTTAGTGACACAAATCACAGATACGCAGTATTTT. This translates into CASSLVTQITDTQYF.

The rearrangement uses TRBV11-1 and TRBJ1-3; D perhaps matches TRBD1 (5 bases). Trimming cost V 4 bases and J 0 bases, with 16 bases left between them. CDR3 size: 17 residues. The V gene's germline CDR1 is SGHAT and CDR2 FQDESV (reference sequence). The CDR3 DNA reads as TGTGCCAGCAGCTACACATTGACAGCACTCTCTGGAAACACCATATATTTT. It yields the protein CASSYTLTALSGNTIYF.

J is TRBJ1-1 and V is TRBV7-2; the D gene is possibly TRBD1 (6 bases). The ends were cut back, 5 bases at V and 3 bases at J, with 10 bases in the middle. Germline CDR1 is SGHTA and CDR2 is FQGNSA. This CDR3 contains 13 residues. CDR3 nucleotides: TGTGCCAGCAGCGCCGCAGGGGACACTGAAGCTTTCTTT. Protein sequence: CASSAAGDTEAFF.

The V call is TRBV6-1, the J call TRBJ2-7; perhaps TRBD1 as D (6 bases). This CDR3 has 15 residues. Trimming removed 6 bases at V and 0 bases at J, with 15 bases between. CDR1 is MNHNS, CDR2 SASEGT, per germline. CDR3 DNA: TGTGCCAGCAGCTTACAGGGTTGGAGCTCCTACGAGCAGTACTTC. This codes for CASSLQGWSSYEQYF.

The chain joins TRBV5-1 to TRBJ2-2; D perhaps matches TRBD2 (5 bases). There are 16 residues in the CDR3. CDR1 is SGHRS and CDR2 is YFSETQ in the germline V gene. V gave up 4 bases and J gave up 2 bases, with 15 bases separating them. The CDR3 DNA sequence: TGCGCCAGCAGCCCCGGGCGGGCTCTTAACACCGGGGAGCTGTTTTTT. The encoded protein is CASSPGRALNTGELFF.

This chain uses TRBV5-6 with TRBJ2-3, with TRBD2 matching 8 bases. CDR3 size: 15 residues. CDR1 is SGHDT and CDR2 is YYEEEE in the germline V gene. After removal of 0 bases from V and 4 bases from J, the junction contained 4 bases not matched to a gene. This CDR3 reads CASSLVGGAPDTQYF. The CDR3 DNA reads TGTGCCAGCAGCTTGGTCGGGGGGGCCCCAGATACGCAGTATTTT.

This clone was found a few times. J is TRBJ2-5 and V is TRBV29-1; 12 nucleotides agree with TRBD2. The V gene's germline CDR1 is SQVTM and CDR2 ANQGSEA. Trimming cost V 2 bases and J 5 bases; bases outside gene matches: 6. The CDR3 consists of 15 residues. The CDR3 DNA sequence: TGCAGCGTTGAAACTAGCGGGGGGATTGGGGAGACCCAGTACTTC. It specifies CSVETSGGIGETQYF. The full variable domain, its missing parts supplied by reference TRBV29-1 and TRBJ2-5, is SAVISQKPSRDICQRGTSLTIQCQVDSQVTMMFWYRQQPGQSLTLIATANQGSEATYESGFVIDKFPISRPNLTFSTLTVSNMSPEDSSIYLCSVETSGGIGETQYFGPGTRLLVL.

The V gene is TRBV9, the J gene TRBJ1-1; no clear D. This CDR3 is 13 amino acids long. The V gene's germline CDR1 is SGDLS and CDR2 YYNGEE. The V and J ends lost 1 base and 2 bases respectively, with 6 bases between them. The CDR3 loop is CASSVILNTEAFF. CDR3 in DNA: TGTGCCAGCAGCGTAATCCTTAACACTGAAGCTTTCTTT.

The chain links TRBV10-2 to TRBJ2-1; possibly TRBD2 for D (5 bases). Deletions cut 0 bases from V and 7 bases from J, with 10 bases between. CDR1 is WSHSY, CDR2 SAAADI, per germline. The CDR3 length is 14 residues. CDR3 amino acids: CASSESSEGNEQFF. The CDR3 DNA follows: TGCGCCAGCAGTGAGTCGAGTGAGGGTAATGAGCAGTTCTTC.

This rearrangement joins TRBV10-3 to TRBJ1-6, with no clear D. CDR1 and CDR2 from the germline V gene are ENHRY and SYGVKD. The CDR3 has 13 amino acids. The V and J ends lost 0 bases and 5 bases respectively, with 2 bases between them. The CDR3 DNA reads as TGTGCCATCAGTGAGTCCAATAATTCACCCCTCCACTTT. Translating gives CAISESNNSPLHF.

V gene TRBV2 combines with J gene TRBJ1-1; unclear D gene. CDR1 and CDR2 (germline): SNHLY, FYNNEI. This CDR3 is 11 amino acids long. Trimming stripped 8 bases from V and 1 base from J, with 5 bases between. Here the CDR3 reads CASFRNTEAFF. The CDR3, as DNA: TGTGCCAGCTTTCGGAACACTGAAGCTTTCTTT.

The rearrangement links TRBV6-5 to TRBJ2-2; D gene unclear. CDR3 length: 15 residues. V gave up 2 bases and J gave up 4 bases, with 11 bases separating them. CDR1 is MNHEY, CDR2 SVGAGI, per germline. The CDR3 DNA is TGTGCCAGCAGTTACCCAACAGCTTCCACCGGGGAGCTGTTTTTT. Protein: CASSYPTASTGELFF.

V and J are TRBV30 and TRBJ1-1; D is undetermined. CDR3 length: 12 residues. Trimming shortened V by 0 bases and J by 1 base, and 3 bases separated the two germline ends. Germline V gene sequence: CDR1 GTSNPN, CDR2 SVGIG (reference sequence). The CDR3 loop is CAWSVANTEAFF. The CDR3 coding sequence is TGTGCCTGGAGTGTAGCGAACACTGAAGCTTTCTTT.

The genes are TRBV5-1 and TRBJ2-1; 11 nucleotides align to TRBD1. CDR3 length: 15 residues. CDR1 and CDR2 from the germline V gene are SGHRS and YFSETQ. The trim removed 3 bases at V and 5 bases at J, leaving 4 bases unmatched. The CDR3 DNA reads as TGCGCCAGCAGCTCCCGGACAGGGGGCAACAATGAGCAGTTCTTC. It codes for CASSSRTGGNNEQFF. Together with reference TRBV5-1 and TRBJ2-1, the CDR3 gives the full variable domain: KAGVTQTPRYLIKTRGQQVTLSCSPISGHRSVSWYQQTPGQGLQFLFEYFSETQRNKGNFPGRFSGRQFSNSRSEMNVSTLELGDSALYLCASSSRTGGNNEQFFGPGTRLTVL.

The chain couples TRBV25-1 to TRBJ2-3; D is perhaps TRBD2 (6 bases). V lost 4 bases and J 2 bases, leaving 13 bases between the germline ends. The CDR3 extends over 15 amino acids. Germline assignment: CDR1 MGHDK and CDR2 SYGVNS. The CDR3, as DNA: TGTGCCAGCAGTGTGGGGGGTCTAACCACAGATACGCAGTATTTT. Protein product: CASSVGGLTTDTQYF.

This sequence joins TRBV5-6 and TRBJ1-4, with D unresolved. Germline assignment: CDR1 SGHDT and CDR2 YYEEEE. CDR3 length: 17 residues. Trimming shortened V by 4 bases and J by 0 bases, and 16 bases separated the two germline ends. The CDR3 region is CASSAIGRGTTNEKLFF. CDR3 bases: TGTGCCAGCAGCGCTATCGGGAGAGGAACAACTAATGAAAAACTGTTTTTT.

The rearrangement links TRBV19 to TRBJ1-1, with no clear D. Germline V gene data show CDR1 as LNHDA and CDR2 as SQIVND (reference sequence). This CDR3 contains 13 residues. V was cut by 7 bases and J by 3 bases, with 12 bases left in between. The CDR3 bases are TGTGCCAGTAAATACGTCCAGGACACTGAAGCTTTCTTT. Translation gives CASKYVQDTEAFF.

This clone was seen only a few times. The chain couples TRBV5-6 to TRBJ2-1; tentatively, D is TRBD1 (6 bases). Per the germline V gene, CDR1 is SGHDT and CDR2 is YYEEEE. V was trimmed by 0 bases and J by 12 bases, leaving 13 bases between them. The CDR3 extends over 13 amino acids. CDR3 nucleotides: TGTGCCAGCAGCTTGGCCGTGGACAGTGGGCAGTTCTTC. Translated: CASSLAVDSGQFF.

The rearrangement links TRBV11-2 to TRBJ1-1; D gene ambiguous. Trimming removed 0 bases at V and 1 base at J, with 24 bases between. Germline V gene lookup returns CDR1 SGHAT and CDR2 FQNNGV. CDR3 length: 20 amino acids. DNA of the CDR3: TGTGCCAGCAGCTTAGATTTTAGGGTGCGGGCAGGAGGAGCGAACACTGAAGCTTTCTTT. Translation gives CASSLDFRVRAGGANTEAFF.

The V gene is TRBV6-1, the J gene TRBJ1-2, with D uncertain. Germline V gene sequence: CDR1 MNHNS, CDR2 SASEGT. This CDR3 is 12 amino acids long. V lost 2 bases to trimming and J lost 8 bases, with 9 bases between them. The CDR3 is CASSERSGGYTF. CDR3 nucleotide sequence: TGTGCCAGCAGTGAAAGGAGCGGAGGCTACACCTTC.

The gene calls are TRBV6-1 and TRBJ1-1, with TRBD1 matching 9 bases. CDR1 MNHNS and CDR2 SASEGT come from the germline V gene. This CDR3 contains 14 residues. Trimming cost V 6 bases and J 4 bases; bases outside gene matches: 6. The CDR3 sequence: CASSQQGASTEAFF. In nucleotides, the CDR3 is TGTGCCAGCAGCCAACAGGGGGCGAGCACTGAAGCTTTCTTT.

V usage is TRBV5-4 and J usage is TRBJ1-2, with D unresolved. The CDR3 spans 13 residues. Trimming took 1 base from V and 0 from J, leaving 4 bases between them. CDR1 is SGHNT and CDR2 is YYREEE in the germline V gene (reference sequence). The CDR3 DNA follows: TGTGCCAGCAGCTTGCCCTCTAACTATGGCTACACCTTC. This gives the protein CASSLPSNYGYTF.

This sequence joins TRBV5-1 and TRBJ2-7; TRBD1 is a possible D gene (5 bases). The CDR3 runs 14 residues. Germline CDR1 is SGHRS and CDR2 is YFSETQ. Deletions cut 5 bases from V and 2 bases from J, with 14 bases between. CDR3 sequence reads: CASREGVTTYEQYF. The CDR3 region has the DNA TGCGCCAGCAGGGAAGGGGTGACCACCTACGAGCAGTACTTC.